These 29 T cell receptor beta chains share one sample of origin, sequenced in a study of blood T cell repertoires in COVID-19. Some clones are missing from TCRdb's copy, which holds only in-frame ones; the method was immunoSEQ multiplex PCR. The sample carries a few hundred thousand clones, roughly 88% recorded once. Material for sequencing was peripheral blood. The receptors originated from a woman aged 25 to 39 with COVID-19, enrolled during active disease.

The chain joins TRBV18 to TRBJ2-1, with 9 nucleotides matching TRBD2. The CDR3 extends over 16 amino acids. The V gene end was trimmed by 5 bases and the J gene end by 7 bases; junction bases not matched to a gene: 12. In germline, CDR1 is KGHSH, CDR2 LQKENI. The CDR3 DNA reads as TGTGCCAGCTCAACATCGATGGCGGGGGGGAGGAATGAGCAGTTCTTC. As protein: CASSTSMAGGRNEQFF.

The chain couples TRBV19 to TRBJ1-5; possibly TRBD1 for D (6 bases). Germline assignment: CDR1 LNHDA and CDR2 SQIVND (reference sequence). V was pared by 7 bases and J by 4 bases, with 17 bases between. The CDR3 is 15 amino acids. The CDR3 region has the DNA TGTGCCAGTAACCTCGGGACAAGGGGTAATCAGCCCCAGCATTTT. This gives the protein CASNLGTRGNQPQHF.

The J gene is TRBJ2-1, the V gene TRBV6-5; a possible D gene is TRBD1 (6 bases). The ends were cut back, 10 bases at V and 4 bases at J, with 14 bases in the middle. Germline assignment: CDR1 MNHEY and CDR2 SVGAGI. The CDR3 is 13 amino acids. The CDR3 protein is CATRDIGYNEQFF. DNA for the CDR3: TGTGCCACCCGGGACATCGGTTACAATGAGCAGTTCTTC.

V usage is TRBV18 and J usage is TRBJ1-3; D possibly corresponds to TRBD1 (6 bases). Per germline, CDR1 KGHSH and CDR2 LQKENI. Trimming took off 3 bases at V and 2 bases at J, with 11 bases between the two ends. The CDR3 covers 15 residues. CDR3 bases: TGTGCCAGCTCACCTGGGGGCTCAGCTGGAAACACCATATATTTT. It encodes CASSPGGSAGNTIYF.

This rearrangement joins TRBV27 to TRBJ1-4; the D gene is possibly TRBD1 (6 bases). This CDR3 spans 14 amino acids. V lost 5 bases and J 5 bases, leaving 12 bases between the germline ends. Germline assignment: CDR1 MNHEY and CDR2 SMNVEV (reference sequence). The CDR3 nucleotides read TGTGCCAGCAGTAGGACAGATGAGAATGAAAAACTGTTTTTT. Translating it yields CASSRTDENEKLFF.

The chain employs TRBV5-4 and TRBJ1-6; D uncertain. The CDR3 spans 15 residues. Germline-derived CDR1 and CDR2 are SGHNT and YYREEE (reference sequence). Trimming removed 2 bases from V and 7 bases from J, with 13 bases in between. In DNA, the CDR3 is TGTGCCAGCAGCTTATATCCAGGTGGAAATTCACCCCTCCACTTT. Translation gives CASSLYPGGNSPLHF.

The genes are TRBV6-4 and TRBJ1-6; 9 bases line up with TRBD1. The CDR3 spans 14 residues. Looked up from germline, CDR1 is MRHNA and CDR2 is SNTAGT. With V trimmed by 5 bases and J by 13 bases, 9 bases remained unmatched. DNA of the CDR3: TGTGCCAGCAGTCCCGGGACAGGGAACGGGCCCCTCCACTTT. Translation gives CASSPGTGNGPLHF.

The genes are TRBV7-9 and TRBJ2-1, with TRBD2 as a possible D gene (5 bases). The CDR3 has 15 residues. Per the germline V gene, CDR1 is SEHNR and CDR2 is FQNEAQ (reference sequence). The ends were cut back, 5 bases at V and 0 bases at J, with 11 bases in the middle. The DNA for the CDR3 is TGTGCCAGCAGCATGACTACTAGCTCCTACAATGAGCAGTTCTTC. The encoded protein is CASSMTTSSYNEQFF.

The genes are TRBV6-6 and TRBJ1-3; TRBD1 matches at 7 bases. The ends lost 5 bases at V and 2 bases at J; junction bases unmatched: 15. Germline V CDR1 and CDR2: MNHNY, SVGAGI (reference sequence). The CDR3 sequence is 18 residues long. CDR3 sequence: CASSHIRRGTVTGNTIYF. DNA of the CDR3: TGTGCCAGCAGTCACATCCGAAGAGGGACAGTTACTGGAAACACCATATATTTT.

In this sample, this clone turned up once. The chain carries TRBV4-3 and TRBJ1-2; maybe TRBD1 (5 bases). This CDR3 has 15 amino acids. The ends were cut back, 4 bases at V and 7 bases at J, with 19 bases in the middle. Germline V CDR1 and CDR2: LGHNA, YSLEER. CDR3 DNA: TGCGCCAGCAGCCTACTGAGGGACGGGAGACTTGGCTACACCTTC. Translating gives CASSLLRDGRLGYTF.

The V gene is TRBV7-3, the J gene TRBJ1-3; D not certain. This CDR3 is built from 15 residues. V was trimmed by 5 bases and J by 0 bases, leaving 11 bases between them. The germline gives CDR1 SGHTA, CDR2 FQGTGA. The CDR3 DNA reads TGTGCCAGCAGCCTAGGTCCAGACTCTGGAAACACCATATATTTT. This gives the protein CASSLGPDSGNTIYF.

This chain joins TRBV7-9 and TRBJ1-1, with TRBD1 as a possible D gene (5 bases). The length of the CDR3 is 13 residues. Trimming pared 7 bases from V and 0 bases from J, leaving 9 bases between. Germline lookup yields CDR1 SEHNR and CDR2 FQNEAQ (reference sequence). DNA for the CDR3: TGTGCCAGCACCTTGACAGTGAACACTGAAGCTTTCTTT. Its protein is CASTLTVNTEAFF. Based on the CDR3 plus reference TRBV7-9 and TRBJ1-1, the full variable domain is DTGVSQNPRHKITKRGQNVTFRCDPISEHNRLYWYRQTLGQGPEFLTYFQNEAQLEKSRLLSDRFSAERPKGSFSTLEIQRTEQGDSAMYLCASTLTVNTEAFFGQGTRLTVV.

This chain joins TRBV27 and TRBJ1-5; no firm D call. This CDR3 has 13 amino acids. CDR1 and CDR2 (germline): MNHEY, SMNVEV (reference sequence). V dropped 4 bases and J dropped 3 bases, with 7 bases sitting between them. This CDR3 reads CASSSSPNQPQHF. The CDR3 DNA reads as TGTGCCAGCAGTTCAAGCCCCAATCAGCCCCAGCATTTT.

This chain links TRBV6-1 with TRBJ1-1; D gene unclear. Between the trimmed V and J ends, which lost 2 bases and 0 bases, there was a span of 10 bases. The germline gives CDR1 MNHNS, CDR2 SASEGT. The CDR3 spans 15 residues. The CDR3 coding sequence is TGTGCCAGCAGTGAATGGAGGGCGGTGAACACTGAAGCTTTCTTT. Encoded protein: CASSEWRAVNTEAFF.

This clone was seen once. The V gene is TRBV13, the J gene TRBJ2-7, with D possibly TRBD1 on 6 matching bases. Germline CDR1 and CDR2: PRHDT and FYEKMQ (reference sequence). Trimming pared 0 bases from V and 3 bases from J, leaving 6 bases between. The CDR3 extends over 13 amino acids. CDR3 nucleotide sequence: TGTGCCAGCAGCTTAGGAGGGGGCTACGAGCAGTACTTC. It encodes CASSLGGGYEQYF.

This rearrangement joins TRBV5-6 to TRBJ2-7; D may be TRBD2 (6 bases). Trimming pared 3 bases from V and 0 bases from J, leaving 10 bases between. The CDR3 has 14 amino acids. The germline V gene encodes CDR1 SGHDT and CDR2 YYEEEE. The CDR3 nucleotides are TGTGCCAGCAGCTCAACCGGGAGCTCCTACGAGCAGTACTTC. Translation gives CASSSTGSSYEQYF.

The chain links TRBV7-8 to TRBJ2-3, with 8 bases fitting TRBD2. CDR3 length: 23 residues. The V and J ends lost 5 bases and 2 bases, in that order; junction bases with no gene match: 30. Germline V gives CDR1 SGHVS, CDR2 FQNEAQ. This CDR3 is CASSHQRIGRPGWGGGTTDTQYF. In DNA form, the CDR3 reads TGTGCCAGCAGCCACCAAAGGATCGGGAGACCTGGGTGGGGCGGGGGGACCACAGATACGCAGTATTTT. The full variable domain, with the rest looked up from reference TRBV7-8 and TRBJ2-3, is GAGVSQSPRYKVAKRGQDVALRCDPISGHVSLFWYQQALGQGPEFLTYFQNEAQLDKSGLPSDRFFAERPEGSVSTLKIQRTQQEDSAVYLCASSHQRIGRPGWGGGTTDTQYFGPGTRLTVL.

V and J are TRBV7-2 and TRBJ2-3; 8 bases map to TRBD2. Germline CDR1 and CDR2: SGHTA and FQGNSA. The length of the CDR3 is 17 residues. Trimming took 4 bases from V and 2 from J; bases not matched to a gene: 11. Written as DNA, the CDR3 is TGTGCCAGCAGCTCTGTCGGGCGGGGGGCAATCACAGATACGCAGTATTTT. Protein product: CASSSVGRGAITDTQYF. Variable domain in full (rest from reference TRBV7-2 and TRBJ2-3): GAGVSQSPSNKVTEKGKDVELRCDPISGHTALYWYRQSLGQGLEFLIYFQGNSAPDKSGLPSDRFSAERTGGSVSTLTIQRTQQEDSAVYLCASSSVGRGAITDTQYFGPGTRLTVL.

V is TRBV2 and J is TRBJ2-2, with D uncertain. The CDR3 is 15 amino acids. The ends were cut back, 3 bases at V and 6 bases at J, with 14 bases in the middle. The germline V gene has CDR1 SNHLY and CDR2 FYNNEI. The CDR3 reads CASSDEVLRPGELFF. CDR3 bases: TGTGCCAGCAGTGACGAGGTCCTCCGGCCCGGGGAGCTGTTTTTT.

This clone was observed a few times. V usage is TRBV7-9 and J usage is TRBJ2-5; 14 bases fit TRBD2. The CDR3 covers 14 residues. CDR1 is SEHNR, CDR2 FQNEAQ, per germline (reference sequence). The ends lost 5 bases at V and 7 bases at J; junction bases unmatched: 3. CDR3 in DNA: TGTGCCAGCAGCATGGGACTAGCGGGGGCGACCCAGTACTTC. Its translation is CASSMGLAGATQYF.

This chain connects TRBV19 to TRBJ2-5; 8 nucleotides agree with TRBD2. The CDR3 is made up of 14 amino acids. The V and J ends lost 7 bases and 1 base, in that order; junction bases with no gene match: 5. The V gene's germline CDR1 is LNHDA and CDR2 SQIVND (reference sequence). The CDR3, as DNA: TGTGCCAGTACGGGGGGGCATACCCAAGAGACCCAGTACTTC. This translates into CASTGGHTQETQYF.

This chain uses TRBV24-1 with TRBJ2-6, with TRBD2 as a possible D gene (5 bases). The CDR3 loop spans 15 amino acids. V was trimmed by 9 bases and J by 0 bases, leaving 11 bases between them. Germline CDR1 is KGHDR and CDR2 is SFDVKD. Written as DNA, the CDR3 is TGTGCCACCCACCTCCGGGGCTCTGGGGCCAACGTCCTGACTTTC. Protein: CATHLRGSGANVLTF.

The chain uses TRBV6-5 and TRBJ1-2, with D perhaps TRBD1 (6 bases). Looked up from germline, CDR1 is MNHEY and CDR2 is SVGAGI. This CDR3 is built from 15 residues. Trimming stripped 2 bases from V and 8 bases from J, with 18 bases between. In DNA form, the CDR3 reads TGTGCCAGCAGTTACCGAGGACAGCTCCCGGGCGGCTACACCTTC. It specifies CASSYRGQLPGGYTF.

The sample holds one count of this clone. This chain links TRBV18 with TRBJ1-6, with D maybe TRBD1 (5 bases). This CDR3 is built from 15 residues. Germline V gives CDR1 KGHSH, CDR2 LQKENI. V was trimmed by 6 bases and J by 7 bases, leaving 16 bases between them. The CDR3 region has the DNA TGTGCCAGCTCCCCGAGGGACGGACTAAATTCACCCCTCCACTTT. This encodes CASSPRDGLNSPLHF.

This chain joins TRBV9 and TRBJ2-5; 9 nucleotides agree with TRBD2. J gave up 5 bases and V 6 bases, and 17 bases lay outside the gene matches. CDR1 and CDR2 from the germline V gene are SGDLS and YYNGEE. The CDR3 totals 17 residues. The CDR3, as DNA: TGTGCCAGCACCAAGGGGGCGGGGGGGCTTCTTATGGAGACCCAGTACTTC. Amino acid sequence: CASTKGAGGLLMETQYF.

On this clone itself: A read error may produce the germline difference seen at one junction end. The chain employs TRBV6-5 and TRBJ1-1, with D maybe TRBD1 (5 bases). The germline V gene encodes CDR1 MNHEY and CDR2 SVGAGI. This CDR3 is built from 13 residues. The CDR3 sequence: CASSLQENAEAFF. The CDR3 DNA is TGTGCCAGCAGCCTACAGGAGAACGCTGAAGCTTTCTTT.

This rearrangement joins TRBV5-5 to TRBJ2-3; TRBD1 matches at 8 bases. From germline, CDR1 is SGHKS and CDR2 YYEKEE (reference sequence). V lost 0 bases, J lost 0 bases, and 0 bases stayed unmatched. The CDR3 loop spans 15 amino acids. Here the CDR3 DNA reads TGTGCCAGCAGCTTGGGACAGGGGAGCACAGATACGCAGTATTTT. It yields the protein CASSLGQGSTDTQYF.

The rearrangement uses TRBV6-5 and TRBJ1-6, with D unclear. V was shortened by 6 bases and J by 7 bases, with 16 bases between the two germline ends. In germline, CDR1 is MNHEY, CDR2 SVGAGI. The CDR3 has 15 amino acids. The CDR3 protein is CASSRGNFLNSPLHF. Here the CDR3 DNA reads TGTGCCAGCAGCCGAGGGAACTTTTTAAATTCACCCCTCCACTTT.

The chain recombines TRBV5-5 with TRBJ1-2; D may be TRBD1 (6 bases). The CDR3 contains 14 residues. The V gene's germline CDR1 is SGHKS and CDR2 YYEKEE (reference sequence). Between the trimmed V and J ends, which lost 4 bases and 0 bases, there was a span of 10 bases. This CDR3 reads CASSPGATNYGYTF. The CDR3 DNA is TGTGCCAGCAGCCCAGGGGCCACTAACTATGGCTACACCTTC.